The 32 T cell receptor beta chains below come from one sample, sequenced in a study of cytomegalovirus exposure and HLA in healthy donors. The PCR employed 60 Vbeta primers together with 13 Jbeta primers. Profiled with immunoSEQ multiplex PCR; TCRdb holds only in-frame clones, not every one. The sample's table shows approximately 120,000 clones. Specimen: PBMCs. These receptors were taken from a man in his thirties or forties in good health and CMV-seronegative.

This sequence joins TRBV30 and TRBJ1-2; D gene unclear. CDR3 length equals 14 residues. Germline V gene sequence: CDR1 GTSNPN, CDR2 SVGIG (reference sequence). V was clipped by 4 bases and J by 1 base, with 13 bases between them. CDR3 coding DNA: TGTGCCTGGACCTCCTTGCGGAATAACTATGGCTACACCTTC. Translation: CAWTSLRNNYGYTF. The variable domain in full, with the rest retrieved from reference TRBV30 and TRBJ1-2, is SQTIHQWPATLVQPVGSPLSLECTVEGTSNPNLYWYRQAAGRGLQLLFYSVGIGQISSEVPQNLSASRPQDRQFILSSKKLLLSDSGFYLCAWTSLRNNYGYTFGSGTRLTVV.

V is TRBV27 and J is TRBJ2-7; the match to TRBD2 covers 7 bases. The V segment lost 0 bases and the J segment 4 bases; nucleotides outside the gene matches: 12. Germline values: CDR1 MNHEY, CDR2 SMNVEV (reference sequence). This CDR3 comprises 17 residues. CDR3 sequence: CASSLSYGTTWLYEQYF. CDR3 sequence (DNA): TGTGCCAGCAGTTTATCGTACGGGACTACCTGGCTTTACGAGCAGTACTTC.

This chain links TRBV18 with TRBJ2-3, with TRBD2 matching 11 bases. Germline CDR1 reads KGHSH; CDR2 reads LQKENI. The CDR3 sequence is 15 residues long. Unmatched junction bases numbered 1, after V lost 3 bases and J lost 2 bases. CDR3 coding DNA: TGTGCCAGCTCACCGACTAGCGGGAACACAGATACGCAGTATTTT. This translates into CASSPTSGNTDTQYF.

The chain combines TRBV5-8 with TRBJ2-5; 12 bases fit TRBD2. The J segment lost 2 bases and the V segment lost 3 bases, leaving 5 bases of the junction unmatched. The germline V gene has CDR1 SGHTS and CDR2 YDEGEE. The CDR3 totals 16 residues. The CDR3 sequence is CASSWGTSGQQETQYF. DNA for the CDR3: TGTGCCAGCAGCTGGGGGACTAGCGGGCAACAAGAGACCCAGTACTTC.

The V and J genes are TRBV7-2 and TRBJ1-4, with no clear D. The CDR3 length is 15 residues. Germline CDR1 and CDR2: SGHTA and FQGNSA. The V gene lost 1 base and the J gene lost 5 bases, with 11 bases spanning the gap. CDR3 protein: CASSLGLSVNEKLFF. The CDR3, as DNA: TGTGCCAGCAGCTTAGGGTTGAGCGTCAATGAAAAACTGTTTTTT.

The chain has TRBV6-5 and TRBJ2-7; D is undetermined. CDR1 and CDR2 (germline): MNHEY, SVGAGI. The CDR3 is made up of 15 amino acids. The V end lost 0 bases, the J end lost 3 bases, and 12 bases lay between the germline ends. The CDR3 DNA reads as TGTGCCAGCAGTTACTCCCTCGCTCGCGTCTACGAGCAGTACTTC. Amino acids: CASSYSLARVYEQYF.

The chain couples TRBV11-3 to TRBJ2-1, with 7 bases identical to TRBD1. Germline CDR1 reads SGHNT; CDR2 reads YENEEA. The CDR3 extends over 15 amino acids. Trimming at V came to 5 bases and at J to 7 bases, leaving 11 bases not matched to a gene. For the CDR3, the DNA is TGTGCCAGCAGCCAAGGGGGCTTCAAAGGAAATGAGCAGTTCTTC. Its protein is CASSQGGFKGNEQFF.

The chain joins TRBV7-5 to TRBJ1-2; TRBD1, the D gene given by the table, was not confirmed from the DNA. TRBV7-5 is an annotated pseudogene. CDR3 length equals 13 residues. CDR3 amino acids: CARSAYRGRGYTF. DNA for the CDR3: TGTGCCAGAAGCGCCTACAGGGGTCGGGGCTACACCTTC.

This chain joins TRBV5-8 and TRBJ2-3; 12 nucleotides align to TRBD2. CDR3 length: 16 residues. V shed 2 bases and J 2 bases; nucleotides not matched to a gene: 3. Germline-derived CDR1 and CDR2 are SGHTS and YDEGEE. CDR3 in amino acids: CASSLGLAGPTDTQYF. The CDR3 coding sequence is TGTGCCAGCAGCTTAGGACTAGCGGGACCCACAGATACGCAGTATTTT.

The V and J genes are TRBV5-1 and TRBJ2-7, with D perhaps TRBD2 (6 bases). V was cut by 0 bases and J by 0 bases, with 7 bases left in between. Germline-derived CDR1 and CDR2 are SGHRS and YFSETQ. The CDR3 sequence is 14 residues long. The CDR3 sequence is CASSLDGSSYEQYF. The CDR3 coding sequence is TGCGCCAGCAGCTTGGACGGGAGCTCCTACGAGCAGTACTTC. The complete variable domain, with remaining parts taken from reference TRBV5-1 and TRBJ2-7, reads KAGVTQTPRYLIKTRGQQVTLSCSPISGHRSVSWYQQTPGQGLQFLFEYFSETQRNKGNFPGRFSGRQFSNSRSEMNVSTLELGDSALYLCASSLDGSSYEQYFGPGTRLTVT.

The rearrangement links TRBV29-1 to TRBJ2-3; 10 bases are shared with TRBD2. The CDR3 runs to 16 residues. V dropped 1 base and J dropped 3; count of bases not matched to a gene: 7. Germline values: CDR1 SQVTM, CDR2 ANQGSEA. CDR3 sequence (DNA): TGCAGCGTTGAAGGGACTAGCGGACGTGGGACAGATACGCAGTATTTT. This gives the protein CSVEGTSGRGTDTQYF.

The V gene is TRBV5-6, the J gene TRBJ1-1, with D unresolved. This CDR3 has 15 residues. Trimming pared 1 base from V and 1 base from J, leaving 11 bases between. The V gene's germline CDR1 is SGHDT and CDR2 YYEEEE. The CDR3 DNA follows: TGTGCCAGCAGCTTGATGGAGGGATCGAACACTGAAGCTTTCTTT. Its protein is CASSLMEGSNTEAFF.

The rearrangement links TRBV28 to TRBJ1-5; unclear D gene. Trimming left V 3 bases short and J 2 bases short, with 11 bases between. This CDR3 contains 15 residues. Germline-derived CDR1 and CDR2 are MDHEN and SYDVKM. CDR3 region: CASSFVQVGNQPQHF. CDR3 in DNA: TGTGCCAGCAGTTTCGTCCAGGTCGGCAATCAGCCCCAGCATTTT. Using reference TRBV28 and TRBJ1-5 for the parts outside the CDR3, the full variable domain is DVKVTQSSRYLVKRTGEKVFLECVQDMDHENMFWYRQDPGLGLRLIYFSYDVKMKEKGDIPEGYSVSREKKERFSLILESASTNQTSMYLCASSFVQVGNQPQHFGDGTRLSIL.

The rearrangement joins TRBV27 to TRBJ1-6; 8 positions agree with TRBD1. The germline CDR1 and CDR2 sequences are MNHEY and SMNVEV (reference sequence). This CDR3 has 14 residues. V dropped 0 bases and J dropped 13; count of bases not matched to a gene: 5. CDR3 DNA sequence: TGTGCCAGCAGTTTATCCGTGACAGGGGTGCCCCTCCACTTT. Translating it yields CASSLSVTGVPLHF.

DNA for the CDR3: TGTGCCAGCAGCTTAGGGGCCAGCGGGAGCGCTGCGGATACGCAGTATTTT. Protein: CASSLGASGSAADTQYF. The rearrangement links TRBV7-2 to TRBJ2-3; TRBD2 matches 8 bases. The CDR3 consists of 17 residues. V lost 1 base and J lost 6; bases outside the gene matches: 12. Per the germline V gene, CDR1 is SGHTA and CDR2 is FQGNSA.

The CDR3 is CAWRPTRGSFDTEAFF. The CDR3 DNA reads TGTGCCTGGAGGCCTACGCGGGGGTCTTTCGACACTGAAGCTTTCTTT. The rearrangement joins TRBV30 to TRBJ1-1; weak D call: TRBD1 (5 bases). The CDR3 is made up of 16 amino acids. CDR1 and CDR2 from the germline V gene are GTSNPN and SVGIG (reference sequence). V lost 3 bases to trimming and J lost 3 bases, with 20 bases between them.

The chain couples TRBV18 to TRBJ2-6; weak D call: TRBD1 (7 bases). The CDR3 sequence is 17 residues long. V lost 1 base, J lost 1 base, and 11 bases lay in between. Germline CDR1 and CDR2: KGHSH and LQKENI. The CDR3 here is CASSPQQGRSGANVLTF. CDR3 DNA sequence: TGTGCCAGCTCACCACAACAGGGGAGGTCTGGGGCCAACGTCCTGACTTTC.

The chain uses TRBV5-1 and TRBJ2-1; 10 positions match TRBD2. From germline, CDR1 is SGHRS and CDR2 YFSETQ. The CDR3 has 15 amino acids. V lost 6 bases and J lost 3; bases outside the gene matches: 6. The CDR3 loop is CASKFSGGVYNEQFF. The CDR3 DNA is TGCGCCAGCAAATTCAGCGGGGGGGTCTACAATGAGCAGTTCTTC.

The CDR3 sequence: CSASQPQHF. CDR3 bases: TGCAGTGCCAGTCAGCCCCAGCATTTT. The chain couples TRBV20-1 to TRBJ1-5; D unresolved. Between the trimmed V and J ends, which lost 6 bases and 6 bases, there was a span of 3 bases. Germline V gene lookup returns CDR1 DFQATT and CDR2 SNEGSKA (reference sequence). This CDR3 region has 9 residues.

This sequence joins TRBV10-2 and TRBJ2-5; the match to TRBD1 covers 7 bases. The J call may not be correct, given that the DNA end is closer to TRBJ2-7. Germline V gene data show CDR1 as WSHSY and CDR2 as SAAADI. The CDR3 contains 14 residues. CDR3 residues: CASSETQGESEQYF. CDR3 nucleotide sequence: TGCGCCAGCAGTGAGACCCAGGGGGAGAGCGAGCAGTACTTC.

The chain employs TRBV2 and TRBJ2-7, with TRBD1 matching over 10 bases. The germline CDR1 and CDR2 sequences are SNHLY and FYNNEI. The CDR3 contains 15 residues. The junction had 7 bases not matched to a gene; V was cut back by 6 bases and J by 2 bases. This CDR3 is CASRGDRGPTYEQYF. The CDR3 DNA follows: TGTGCCAGCAGGGGGGACAGGGGACCTACCTACGAGCAGTACTTC.

The gene calls are TRBV18 and TRBJ2-7, with 7 bases matching TRBD2. This CDR3 contains 14 residues. Germline-derived CDR1 and CDR2 are KGHSH and LQKENI. V lost 2 bases, J lost 6 bases, and 7 bases stayed unmatched. The CDR3 is CASSPGELAAEQYF. DNA for the CDR3: TGTGCCAGCTCACCAGGAGAGCTAGCGGCCGAGCAGTACTTC. Full variable domain (remainder filled in from reference TRBV18 and TRBJ2-7): NAGVMQNPRHLVRRRGQEARLRCSPMKGHSHVYWYRQLPEEGLKFMVYLQKENIIDESGMPKERFSAEFPKEGPSILRIQQVVRGDSAAYFCASSPGELAAEQYFGPGTRLTVT.

Concerning this clone: One end of the junction fails to match germline, which may point to a read error. The gene calls are TRBV19 and TRBJ2-7; D may be TRBD2 (6 bases). This CDR3 spans 17 amino acids. Germline CDR1 is LNHDA and CDR2 is SQIVND (reference sequence). The CDR3 sequence is CASRESRYPGDSSEQYF. CDR3 nucleotide sequence: TGTGCCAGTCGTGAATCCCGGTATCCGGGAGACTCCTCCGAGCAGTACTTC.

The chain's CDR3 is CASTRKRGEGQPQHF. The CDR3 coding sequence is TGTGCCAGCACCCGGAAGCGGGGGGAAGGTCAGCCCCAGCATTTT. The V call is TRBV6-1, the J call TRBJ1-5, with a weak D call TRBD1 (5 bases). The CDR3 is 15 amino acids. V was clipped by 7 bases and J by 6 bases, with 19 bases between them. The germline V gene has CDR1 MNHNS and CDR2 SASEGT.

V usage is TRBV28 and J usage is TRBJ1-5; no reliable D call. Germline V gene sequence: CDR1 MDHEN, CDR2 SYDVKM. The CDR3 spans 16 residues. V gave up 2 bases and J gave up 1 base, with 12 bases separating them. CDR3 coding DNA: TGTGCCAGCAGTTTAAGGTGGTCGGGGAGCAATCAGCCCCAGCATTTT. It codes for CASSLRWSGSNQPQHF. Using reference TRBV28 and TRBJ1-5 for the parts outside the CDR3, the full variable domain is DVKVTQSSRYLVKRTGEKVFLECVQDMDHENMFWYRQDPGLGLRLIYFSYDVKMKEKGDIPEGYSVSREKKERFSLILESASTNQTSMYLCASSLRWSGSNQPQHFGDGTRLSIL.

The chain employs TRBV20-1 and TRBJ1-1, with D unclear. Germline V lookup: CDR1 DFQATT, CDR2 SNEGSKA (reference sequence). The CDR3 has 11 residues. With 1 base removed from V and 10 bases from J, the gap between germline ends came to 10 bases. The CDR3: CSARVTQAAFF. CDR3 DNA sequence: TGCAGTGCTAGAGTAACGCAGGCAGCTTTCTTT.

The chain links TRBV5-6 to TRBJ2-5; 7 bases align to TRBD1. The J call could be wrong; TRBJ2-7 is a better fit for the DNA end. The germline V gene has CDR1 SGHDT and CDR2 YYEEEE. This CDR3 contains 15 residues. The chain's CDR3 is CASSQKTGKPYEQYF. The CDR3 DNA is TGTGCCAGCAGCCAAAAGACAGGGAAACCCTACGAGCAGTACTTC.

CDR3 nucleotide sequence: TGTGCCAGCAGTCTTCTCGCCGGGACAGCGTGGAATTCACCCCTCCACTTT. It specifies CASSLLAGTAWNSPLHF. The V call is TRBV28, the J call TRBJ1-6, with TRBD1 identical over 7 bases. The V and J ends lost 5 bases and 7 bases, in that order; junction bases with no gene match: 14. This CDR3 has 17 amino acids. Per germline, CDR1 MDHEN and CDR2 SYDVKM.

The rearrangement uses TRBV18 and TRBJ2-7; 12 bases are a match to TRBD2. The germline V gene encodes CDR1 KGHSH and CDR2 LQKENI. V shed 3 bases, J shed 7 bases, and the junction held 16 bases outside the gene matches. This CDR3 region has 18 residues. This chain's CDR3 is CASSPDLIRLAGDGEQYF. The CDR3, as DNA: TGTGCCAGCTCACCTGATTTGATCCGACTAGCGGGAGATGGGGAGCAGTACTTC.

The chain links TRBV19 to TRBJ2-3; the D is unclear. The CDR3 is made up of 13 amino acids. V was pared by 4 bases and J by 5 bases, with 10 bases between. The germline V gene encodes CDR1 LNHDA and CDR2 SQIVND (reference sequence). The CDR3 sequence is CASSRGIQDTQYF. CDR3 nucleotide sequence: TGTGCCAGTAGTAGAGGCATTCAAGATACGCAGTATTTT.

The V gene is TRBV28, the J gene TRBJ2-3, with D unresolved. The germline gives CDR1 MDHEN, CDR2 SYDVKM. V lost 0 bases and J 5 bases, leaving 12 bases between the germline ends. This CDR3 contains 15 residues. The CDR3 here is CASSLWQVQEDTQYF. CDR3 coding DNA: TGTGCCAGCAGTTTATGGCAGGTTCAGGAAGATACGCAGTATTTT.

Note on this clone: This same CDR3 is encoded by further DNA sequences in the sample. The chain couples TRBV2 to TRBJ2-5; a weak D match, TRBD1 (6 bases). The germline CDR1 and CDR2 sequences are SNHLY and FYNNEI. Trimming took off 9 bases at V and 5 bases at J, with 22 bases between the two ends. There are 15 residues in the CDR3. CDR3 DNA: TGTGCCAGTAGGATTGGGGGCTCCGTACGGGAGACCCAGTACTTC. Protein sequence: CASRIGGSVRETQYF.